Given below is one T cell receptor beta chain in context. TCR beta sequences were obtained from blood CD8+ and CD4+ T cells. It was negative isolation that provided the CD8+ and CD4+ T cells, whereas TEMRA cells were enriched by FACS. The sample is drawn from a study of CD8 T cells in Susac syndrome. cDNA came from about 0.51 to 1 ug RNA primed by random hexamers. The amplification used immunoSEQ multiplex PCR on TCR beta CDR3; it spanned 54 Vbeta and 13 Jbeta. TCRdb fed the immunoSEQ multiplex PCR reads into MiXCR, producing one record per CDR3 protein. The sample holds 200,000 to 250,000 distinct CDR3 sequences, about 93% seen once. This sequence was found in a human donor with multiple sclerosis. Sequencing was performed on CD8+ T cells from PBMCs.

Here the CDR3 reads CAGGAEAFF. The CDR3 region has the DNA TGTGCCGGGGGGGCCGAGGCTTTCTTT. The chain has TRBV6-1 and TRBJ1-1, with TRBD1 as a possible D gene (6 bases). The germline V and J ends were trimmed by 11 bases and 11 bases, with 12 bases remaining between them. CDR1 MNHNS and CDR2 SASEGT come from the germline V gene. The CDR3 consists of 9 residues.